These T cell receptor beta chains were read from a single sample in a study of patients and donors after allogeneic stem cell transplantation. TCRdb itself ran the RT-PCR reads through MiXCR, one entry per CDR3 protein. Of approximately 200,000 distinct CDR3 sequences detected, about 38% appear once; the ten largest clones hold around a tenth. Material: blood, either unsorted or a sorted T cell fraction (not recorded which). These receptors were obtained from a human donor who was either an allogeneic HSCT recipient or a stem cell or donor lymphocyte infusion donor (not recorded which). It is not recorded whose cells these are; they may come from a transplant donor. Each CDR3 is given with its conserved first and last residue. The order of the fields is V gene, J gene, clone size, D gene, CDR3 protein, CDR3 DNA. The D gene is left open where the match is weak. Only some rows state a clone size, as once, few, many or a class for expanded clones.

>TRBV20-1|TRBJ1-2|-|-
CSAPDRPYGYTF
TGCAGTGCTCCCGACAGGCCCTATGGCTACACCTTC
>TRBV6-5|TRBJ2-7|-|-
CASSYGYSYEQYF
TGTGCCAGCAGTTACGGGTACAGCTACGAGCAGTACTTC
>TRBV6-1|TRBJ2-1|-|-
CASRSGGTGSYNEQFF
TGTGCCAGCAGAAGCGGTGGGACTGGTTCCTACAATGAGCAGTTCTTC
>TRBV12-3/TRBV12-4|TRBJ2-1|few|TRBD2
CASSFEWAGGLNNEQFF
TGTGCCAGCAGTTTTGAATGGGCGGGGGGTCTAAACAATGAGCAGTTCTTC
>TRBV12-3/TRBV12-4|TRBJ1-3|-|-
CASSRIGRSGNTIYF
TGTGCCAGCAGTCGTATCGGCCGCTCTGGAAACACCATATATTTT
>TRBV7-2|TRBJ1-5|-|-
CASSLEWGGNQPQHF
TGTGCCAGCAGCTTAGAGTGGGGTGGCAATCAGCCCCAGCATTTT
>TRBV7-8|TRBJ2-3|few|TRBD2
CASSLVLGLAHTDTQYF
TGTGCCAGCAGCTTAGTTTTGGGACTAGCTCACACAGATACGCAGTATTTT
>TRBV14|TRBJ1-2|-|-
CASSQAGTESTF
TGTGCCAGCAGCCAAGCAGGGACTGAAAGCACCTTC
>TRBV12-3/TRBV12-4|TRBJ1-4|-|-
CASSFSSGRPNEKLFF
TGTGCCAGCAGTTTTTCATCAGGGAGGCCGAATGAAAAACTGTTTTTT
>TRBV15|TRBJ2-7|-|-
CATSGSVREQYF
TGTGCCACCAGCGGGTCCGTGCGGGAGCAGTACTTC
>TRBV6-2/TRBV6-3|TRBJ1-2|-|-
CASKRGGLDYGYTF
TGTGCCAGCAAAAGGGGGGGCCTGGACTATGGCTACACCTTC
>TRBV5-5|TRBJ1-1|-|TRBD1
CASSLEDRLGAFF
TGTGCCAGCAGCTTGGAGGACAGGCTCGGGGCTTTCTTT
>TRBV11-2|TRBJ1-6|-|-
CASSSSNSPLHF
TGTGCCAGCAGCTCCTCCAATTCACCCCTCCACTTT
>TRBV7-9|TRBJ2-5|-|TRBD2
CASSLGGTTRETQYF
TGTGCCAGCAGCTTAGGGGGGACTACAAGAGAGACCCAGTACTTC
>TRBV5-1|TRBJ1-1|few|-
CASSVGWDGMNTEAFF
TGCGCCAGCAGCGTTGGGTGGGACGGAATGAACACTGAAGCTTTCTTT
>TRBV2|TRBJ2-5|-|-
CASSGQEQETQYF
TGTGCCAGCAGTGGACAGGAGCAAGAGACCCAGTACTTC
>TRBV12-3/TRBV12-4|TRBJ2-3|-|-
CAGSSPQGIRTDTQYF
TGTGCCGGCAGTTCCCCACAGGGAATTAGGACAGATACGCAGTATTTT
>TRBV5-1|TRBJ2-5|-|TRBD2
CASSLNAGVQETQYF
TGCGCCAGCAGCTTGAACGCGGGGGTACAAGAGACCCAGTACTTC
>TRBV5-1|TRBJ2-5|-|TRBD2
CASSLVPAGARETQYF
TGCGCCAGCAGCTTGGTACCAGCGGGGGCCCGGGAGACCCAGTACTTC
>TRBV6-5|TRBJ2-3|-|-
CASRNWYSSTDTQYF
TGTGCCAGCAGGAACTGGTACTCTAGCACAGATACGCAGTATTTT
>TRBV4-2|TRBJ1-1|-|-
CASSQEGAGVLNTEAFF
TGTGCCAGCAGCCAAGAAGGGGCAGGAGTCCTGAACACTGAAGCTTTCTTT
>TRBV11-2|TRBJ2-5|-|TRBD2
CASSLRLAGTQETQYF
TGTGCCAGCAGCCTAAGACTAGCGGGGACCCAAGAGACCCAGTACTTC
>TRBV20-1|TRBJ2-3|-|TRBD2
CSASPRGLADTQYF
TGCAGTGCTAGCCCCCGCGGACTAGCAGATACGCAGTATTTT
>TRBV24-1|TRBJ1-1|-|-
CAVKSRGGGDTEAFF
TGTGCCGTCAAGAGCAGGGGAGGGGGGGACACTGAAGCTTTCTTT
>TRBV6-5|TRBJ2-2|-|TRBD1
CASSYLTGLNTGELFF
TGTGCCAGCAGTTACCTGACAGGGCTGAACACCGGGGAGCTGTTTTTT
>TRBV20-1|TRBJ1-1|-|-
CSARLPSGAEAFF
TGCAGTGCTAGGCTACCATCGGGCGCTGAAGCTTTCTTT
>TRBV29-1|TRBJ2-3|-|-
CSAVKGSPVDTQYF
TGCAGCGCAGTAAAGGGATCTCCTGTAGATACGCAGTATTTT
>TRBV29-1|TRBJ1-1|-|-
CSVDFNWSSEAFF
TGCAGCGTTGATTTTAATTGGAGCTCTGAAGCTTTCTTT
>TRBV27|TRBJ1-1|-|-
CASSLRWRGGNTEAFF
TGTGCCAGCAGTTTAAGATGGCGCGGCGGGAACACTGAAGCTTTCTTT
>TRBV4-3|TRBJ1-1|-|-
CASSQYLGLWNTEAFF
TGCGCCAGCAGCCAATATTTGGGCTTGTGGAACACTGAAGCTTTCTTT
>TRBV2|TRBJ2-4|-|TRBD1
CASSSDRAAKNIQYF
TGTGCCAGCAGCTCGGACAGGGCGGCCAAAAACATTCAGTACTTC
>TRBV5-6|TRBJ1-5|few|-
CASSLRGNNQPQHF
TGTGCCAGCAGCTTGAGAGGGAACAATCAGCCCCAGCATTTT
>TRBV7-3|TRBJ1-4|-|TRBD1
CASSAGGSKREKLFF
TGTGCCAGCAGCGCAGGGGGATCGAAACGTGAAAAACTGTTTTTT
>TRBV11-2|TRBJ1-4|few|-
CASSLGTGATNEKLFF
TGTGCCAGCAGCTTAGGGACGGGTGCAACTAATGAAAAACTGTTTTTT
>TRBV2|TRBJ1-2|-|-
CASSERAGEHYGYTF
TGTGCCAGCAGTGAAAGGGCAGGGGAGCACTATGGCTACACCTTC
>TRBV20-1|TRBJ1-1|many|TRBD1
CSASWTGSTEAFF
TGCAGTGCTAGTTGGACAGGAAGCACTGAAGCTTTCTTT
>TRBV12-3/TRBV12-4|TRBJ1-1|-|-
CASSSQLGTEAFF
TGTGCCAGCAGTTCTCAGTTGGGTACTGAAGCTTTCTTT
>TRBV28|TRBJ2-7|-|-
CASSQTSYEQYF
TGTGCCAGCAGCCAAACAAGCTACGAGCAGTACTTC
>TRBV6-1|TRBJ1-3|-|TRBD1
CASRDSSRGNTIYF
TGTGCCAGCCGGGACAGCAGTCGAGGAAACACCATATATTTT